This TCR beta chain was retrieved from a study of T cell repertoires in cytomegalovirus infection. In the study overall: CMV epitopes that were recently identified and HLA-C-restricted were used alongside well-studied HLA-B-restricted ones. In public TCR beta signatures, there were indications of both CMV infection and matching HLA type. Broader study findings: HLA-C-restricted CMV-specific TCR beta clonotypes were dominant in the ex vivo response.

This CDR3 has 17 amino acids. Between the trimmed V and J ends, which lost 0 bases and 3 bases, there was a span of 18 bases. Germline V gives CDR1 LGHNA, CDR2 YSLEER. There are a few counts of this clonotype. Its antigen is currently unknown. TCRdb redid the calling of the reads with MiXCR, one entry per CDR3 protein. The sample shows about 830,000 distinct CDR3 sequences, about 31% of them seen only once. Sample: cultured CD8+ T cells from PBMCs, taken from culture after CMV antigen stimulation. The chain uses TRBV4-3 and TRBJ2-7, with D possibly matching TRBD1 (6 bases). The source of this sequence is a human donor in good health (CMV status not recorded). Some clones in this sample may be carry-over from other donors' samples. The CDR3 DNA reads TGCGCCAGCAGCCAAGATGGGAGTGGTGGGGGCCGCTACGAGCAGTACGTC. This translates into CASSQDGSGGGRYEQYV.